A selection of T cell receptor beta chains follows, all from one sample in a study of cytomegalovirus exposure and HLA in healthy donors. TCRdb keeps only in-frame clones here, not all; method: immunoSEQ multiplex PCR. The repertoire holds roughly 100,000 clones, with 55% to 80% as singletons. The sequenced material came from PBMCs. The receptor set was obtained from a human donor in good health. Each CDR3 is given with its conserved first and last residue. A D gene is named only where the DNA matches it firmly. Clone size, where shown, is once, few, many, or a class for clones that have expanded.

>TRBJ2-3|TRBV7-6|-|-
CASSLRRVTSTDTQYF
TGTGCCAGCAGCTTGAGGCGGGTAACTAGCACAGATACGCAGTATTTT
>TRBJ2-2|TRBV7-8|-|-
CASSSNRGNTGELFF
TGTGCCAGCAGCTCTAATCGGGGGAACACCGGGGAGCTGTTTTTT
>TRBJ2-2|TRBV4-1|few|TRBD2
CASSQEGPSGANTGELFF
TGCGCCAGCAGCCAAGAAGGACCTAGCGGGGCCAACACCGGGGAGCTGTTTTTT
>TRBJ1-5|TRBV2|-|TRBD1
CASNGDRAHQPQHF
TGTGCCAGCAATGGGGACAGGGCCCATCAGCCCCAGCATTTT
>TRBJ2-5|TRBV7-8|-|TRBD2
CASNKVRAGGGKETQYF
TGTGCCAGCAACAAAGTGCGGGCGGGAGGGGGGAAAGAGACCCAGTACTTC
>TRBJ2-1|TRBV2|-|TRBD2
CASSRTSGYNEQFF
TGTGCCAGCAGTAGGACTAGCGGATACAATGAGCAGTTCTTC
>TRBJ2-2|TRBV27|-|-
CASSPGLNTGELFF
TGTGCCAGCAGTCCCGGACTGAACACCGGGGAGCTGTTTTTT
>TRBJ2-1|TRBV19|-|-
CASSTTQLSGTREQFF
TGTGCCAGTAGTACCACCCAGCTTAGCGGAACCCGTGAGCAGTTCTTC
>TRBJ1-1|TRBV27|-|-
CASSSVWAPSNTEAFF
TGTGCCAGCAGTTCTGTGTGGGCCCCATCGAACACTGAAGCTTTCTTT
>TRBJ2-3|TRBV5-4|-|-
CASSLAGVGPDTQYF
TGTGCCAGCAGCTTGGCGGGAGTAGGCCCAGATACGCAGTATTTT
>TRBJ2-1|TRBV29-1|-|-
CSVLQDSYNEQFF
TGCAGCGTTCTCCAGGACTCTTACAATGAGCAGTTCTTC
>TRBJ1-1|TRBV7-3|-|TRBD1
CASSLENRGNTEAFF
TGTGCCAGCAGCTTAGAGAACAGGGGGAACACTGAAGCTTTCTTT
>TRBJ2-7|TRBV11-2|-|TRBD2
CASSLTGGEQYF
TGTGCCAGCAGCCTTACGGGAGGTGAGCAGTACTTC
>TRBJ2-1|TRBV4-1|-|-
CASSEARNEQFF
TGCGCCAGCAGCGAGGCAAGGAATGAGCAGTTCTTC
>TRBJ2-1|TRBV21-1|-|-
CASSTQPSGRSHNEQFF
TGTGCCAGCAGCACCCAACCTAGCGGGAGATCGCACAATGAGCAGTTCTTC
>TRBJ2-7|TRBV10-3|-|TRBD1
CAVTGESYEQYF
TGTGCCGTGACAGGGGAGTCCTACGAGCAGTACTTC
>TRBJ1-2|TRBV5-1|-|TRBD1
CASSLGQGIYGYTF
TGCGCCAGCAGCTTGGGACAGGGAATCTATGGCTACACCTTC
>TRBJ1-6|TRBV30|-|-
CAWRGAGGRNSPLHF
TGTGCCTGGAGGGGAGCCGGGGGGAGAAATTCACCCCTCCACTTT
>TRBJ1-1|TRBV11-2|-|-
CASSFLTGPNTEAFF
TGTGCCAGCAGCTTCTTGACAGGACCGAACACTGAAGCTTTCTTT
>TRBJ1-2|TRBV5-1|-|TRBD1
CASSLALGDRQGYTF
TGCGCCAGCAGCTTGGCCTTGGGGGACAGGCAGGGCTACACCTTC
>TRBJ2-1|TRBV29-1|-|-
CSVVAGNRNEQFF
TGCAGCGTTGTGGCAGGGAATAGGAATGAGCAGTTCTTC
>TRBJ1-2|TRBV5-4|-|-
CASSFPTGTHGYTF
TGTGCCAGCAGCTTCCCAACAGGGACCCATGGCTACACCTTC
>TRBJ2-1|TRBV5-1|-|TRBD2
CASSGGLASYNEQFF
TGCGCCAGCAGCGGGGGACTAGCGAGCTACAATGAGCAGTTCTTC
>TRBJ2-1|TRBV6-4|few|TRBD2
CAGPPGVLAEFSYNEQFF
TGTGCCGGACCCCCTGGTGTGCTAGCGGAGTTCTCCTACAATGAGCAGTTCTTC
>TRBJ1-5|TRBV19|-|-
CASSINSAGMSNQPQHF
TGTGCCAGTAGTATAAATTCGGCAGGGATGAGCAATCAGCCCCAGCATTTT